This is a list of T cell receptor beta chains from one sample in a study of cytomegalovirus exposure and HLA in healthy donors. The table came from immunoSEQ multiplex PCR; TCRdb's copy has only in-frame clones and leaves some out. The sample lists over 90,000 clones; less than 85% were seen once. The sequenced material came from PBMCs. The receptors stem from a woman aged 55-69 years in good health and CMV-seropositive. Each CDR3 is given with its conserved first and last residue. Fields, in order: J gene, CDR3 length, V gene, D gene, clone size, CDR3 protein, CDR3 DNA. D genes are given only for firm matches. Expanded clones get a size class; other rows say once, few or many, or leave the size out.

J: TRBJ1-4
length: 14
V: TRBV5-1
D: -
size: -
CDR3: CASSRTGGGEKLFF
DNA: TGCGCCAGCAGCAGGACTGGGGGAGGTGAAAAACTGTTTTTT

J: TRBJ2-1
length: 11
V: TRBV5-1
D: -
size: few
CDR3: CASSLLDEQFF
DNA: TGCGCCAGCAGCTTGTTAGATGAGCAGTTCTTC

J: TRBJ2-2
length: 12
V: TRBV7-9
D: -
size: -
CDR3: CSSRPGTGELFF
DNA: TGTTCCAGCAGGCCAGGCACCGGGGAGCTGTTTTTT

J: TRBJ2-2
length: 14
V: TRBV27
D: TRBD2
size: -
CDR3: CASSLREGIGELFF
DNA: TGTGCCAGTTCCTTAAGGGAGGGGATCGGGGAGCTGTTTTTT

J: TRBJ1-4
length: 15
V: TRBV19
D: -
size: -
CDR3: CASSLPKGTGEKLFF
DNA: TGTGCCAGTAGTCTTCCTAAGGGAACAGGGGAAAAACTGTTTTTT

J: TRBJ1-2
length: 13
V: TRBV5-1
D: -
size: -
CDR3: CASSLVLLDGYTF
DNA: TGCGCCAGCAGCTTGGTTTTACTTGATGGCTACACCTTC

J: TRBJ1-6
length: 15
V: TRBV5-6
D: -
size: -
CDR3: CASSLGQSYNSPLHF
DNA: TGTGCCAGCAGCTTGGGACAGTCCTATAATTCACCCCTCCACTTT

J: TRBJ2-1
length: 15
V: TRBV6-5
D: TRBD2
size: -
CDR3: CASSNSGRVTNEQFF
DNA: TGTGCCAGCAGTAATAGCGGGCGCGTTACCAATGAGCAGTTCTTC

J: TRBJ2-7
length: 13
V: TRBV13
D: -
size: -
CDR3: CASSLGQNYEQYF
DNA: TGTGCCAGCAGCTTAGGCCAGAACTACGAGCAGTACTTC

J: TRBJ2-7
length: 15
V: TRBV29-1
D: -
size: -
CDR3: CSVEEGVASSYEQYF
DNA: TGCAGCGTTGAGGAAGGGGTGGCCAGCTCCTACGAGCAGTACTTC

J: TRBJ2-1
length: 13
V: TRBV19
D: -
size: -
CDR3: CASSMRGGNEQFF
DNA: TGTGCCAGTAGTATGAGGGGGGGCAATGAGCAGTTCTTC

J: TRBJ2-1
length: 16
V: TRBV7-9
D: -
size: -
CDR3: CASSHGGASSYNEQFF
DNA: TGTGCCAGCAGCCACGGAGGGGCTAGCTCCTACAATGAGCAGTTCTTC

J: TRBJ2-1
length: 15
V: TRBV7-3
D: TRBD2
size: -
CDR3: CASSQTSGRKIEQFF
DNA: TGTGCCAGCAGCCAAACTAGCGGGAGAAAGATTGAGCAGTTCTTC

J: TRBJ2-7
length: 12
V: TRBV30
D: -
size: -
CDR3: CAWSQGSYEQYF
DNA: TGTGCCTGGAGTCAGGGCTCCTACGAGCAGTACTTC

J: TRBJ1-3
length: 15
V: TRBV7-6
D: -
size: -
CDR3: CASSSSGRRRNTIYF
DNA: TGTGCCAGCAGCTCCTCAGGGCGTCGGCGAAACACCATATATTTT

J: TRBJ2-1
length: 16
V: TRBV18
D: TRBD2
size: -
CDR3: CASSPHPGTSGKEQFF
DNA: TGTGCCAGCTCTCCACACCCGGGGACTAGCGGGAAGGAGCAGTTCTTC

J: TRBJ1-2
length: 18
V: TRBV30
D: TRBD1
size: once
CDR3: CAWSGGWDRGYLGNGYTF
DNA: TGTGCCTGGAGTGGGGGCTGGGACAGGGGGTATCTCGGGAATGGCTACACCTTC

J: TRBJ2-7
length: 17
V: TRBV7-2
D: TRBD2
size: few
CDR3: CASSKRNHTSGSHEQYF
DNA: TGTGCCAGCAGCAAACGAAACCATACTAGCGGGAGCCACGAGCAGTACTTC

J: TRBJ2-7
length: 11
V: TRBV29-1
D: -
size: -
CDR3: CSAGADYEQYF
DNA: TGCAGCGCCGGTGCGGACTACGAGCAGTACTTC

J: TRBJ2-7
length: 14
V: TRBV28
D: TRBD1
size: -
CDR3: CASSSGTVSYEQYF
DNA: TGTGCCAGCAGTTCCGGGACAGTCTCCTACGAGCAGTACTTC

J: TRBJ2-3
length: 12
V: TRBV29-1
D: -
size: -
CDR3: CSALEDTDTQYF
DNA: TGCAGCGCACTTGAAGACACAGATACGCAGTATTTT

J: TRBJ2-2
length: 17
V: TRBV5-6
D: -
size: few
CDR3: CASSLAPPRLATGELFF
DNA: TGTGCCAGCAGCTTGGCTCCACCTAGATTGGCCACCGGGGAGCTGTTTTTT

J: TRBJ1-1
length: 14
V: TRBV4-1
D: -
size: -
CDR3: CASSLMTANTEAFF
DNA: TGCGCCAGCAGCCTTATGACAGCCAACACTGAAGCTTTCTTT

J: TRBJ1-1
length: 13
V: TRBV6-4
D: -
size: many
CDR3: CASSLGGGTEAFF
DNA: TGTGCCAGCAGCCTGGGCGGGGGCACTGAAGCTTTCTTT

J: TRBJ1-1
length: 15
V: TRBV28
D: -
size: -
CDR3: CASSFWASPNTEAFF
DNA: TGTGCCAGCAGTTTCTGGGCGTCACCGAACACTGAAGCTTTCTTT

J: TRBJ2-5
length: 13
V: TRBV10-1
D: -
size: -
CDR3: CASSDGLSETQYF
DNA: TGCGCCAGCAGCGATGGACTCTCAGAGACCCAGTACTTC

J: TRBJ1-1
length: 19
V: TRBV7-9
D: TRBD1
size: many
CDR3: CASSLYHGTGEFGGTEAFF
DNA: TGTGCCAGCAGCCTCTATCACGGGACAGGGGAGTTTGGGGGCACTGAAGCTTTCTTT

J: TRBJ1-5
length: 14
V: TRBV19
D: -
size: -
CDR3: CASSMSGGNQPQHF
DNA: TGTGCCAGTAGTATGTCCGGAGGCAATCAGCCCCAGCATTTT

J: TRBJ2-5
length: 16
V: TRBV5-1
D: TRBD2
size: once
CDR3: CASSLMPSGSQETQYF
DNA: TGCGCCAGCAGCTTGATGCCTAGCGGGAGTCAAGAGACCCAGTACTTC

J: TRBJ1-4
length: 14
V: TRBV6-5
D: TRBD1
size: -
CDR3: CASSYGRGREKLFF
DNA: TGTGCCAGCAGTTATGGCAGGGGGCGAGAAAAACTGTTTTTT

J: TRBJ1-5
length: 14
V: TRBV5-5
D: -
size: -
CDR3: CASSFDRSNQPQHF
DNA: TGTGCCAGCAGCTTCGACAGGAGCAATCAGCCCCAGCATTTT

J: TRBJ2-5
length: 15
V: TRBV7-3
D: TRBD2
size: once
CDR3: CASSATGTSQETQYF
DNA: TGTGCCAGCAGCGCCACCGGGACTAGCCAAGAGACCCAGTACTTC

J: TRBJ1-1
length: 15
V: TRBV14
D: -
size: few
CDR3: CASSPYGHLNTEAFF
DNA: TGTGCCAGCAGCCCCTACGGACACCTGAACACTGAAGCTTTCTTT

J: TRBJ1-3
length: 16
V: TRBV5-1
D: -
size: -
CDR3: CASSLGQIQSGNTIYF
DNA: TGCGCCAGCAGCTTGGGTCAGATCCAATCTGGAAACACCATATATTTT

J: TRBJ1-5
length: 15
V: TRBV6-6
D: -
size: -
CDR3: CASSYEGGAGQPQHF
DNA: TGTGCCAGCAGTTACGAGGGGGGGGCAGGTCAGCCCCAGCATTTT

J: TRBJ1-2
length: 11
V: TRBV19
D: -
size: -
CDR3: CASSTRVGYTF
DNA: TGTGCCAGTAGCACCAGGGTCGGCTACACCTTC

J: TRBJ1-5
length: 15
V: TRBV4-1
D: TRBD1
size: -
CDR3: CASSQTQGARQPQHF
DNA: TGCGCCAGCAGCCAAACCCAGGGGGCCAGGCAGCCCCAGCATTTT

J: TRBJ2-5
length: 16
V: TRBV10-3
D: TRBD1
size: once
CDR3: CAISEPTGGRGETQYF
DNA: TGTGCCATCAGTGAGCCCACAGGGGGCAGGGGAGAGACCCAGTACTTC

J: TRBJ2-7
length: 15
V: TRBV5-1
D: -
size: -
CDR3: CASGAPETRGYEQYF
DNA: TGCGCCAGCGGGGCCCCCGAGACTAGGGGTTACGAGCAGTACTTC

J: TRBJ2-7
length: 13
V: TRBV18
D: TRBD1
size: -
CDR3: CASYGTGGEEQYF
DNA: TGTGCCAGCTACGGGACAGGAGGGGAGGAGCAGTACTTC

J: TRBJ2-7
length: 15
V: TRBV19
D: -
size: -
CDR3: CASSINIGRGSEQYF
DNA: TGTGCCAGTAGTATAAATATTGGCAGAGGCAGCGAGCAGTACTTC

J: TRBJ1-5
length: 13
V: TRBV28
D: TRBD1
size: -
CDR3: CASRRGHTQPQHF
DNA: TGTGCCAGCAGGAGGGGGCATACTCAGCCCCAGCATTTT

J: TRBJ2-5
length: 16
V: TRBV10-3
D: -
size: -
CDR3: CAISESLGRAEETQYF
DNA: TGTGCCATCAGTGAGTCGCTCGGGAGAGCGGAAGAGACCCAGTACTTC

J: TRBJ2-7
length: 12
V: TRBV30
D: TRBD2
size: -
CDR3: CAWGSGTPEQYF
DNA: TGTGCCTGGGGTAGCGGGACCCCCGAGCAGTACTTC

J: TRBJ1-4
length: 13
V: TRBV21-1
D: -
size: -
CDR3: CASIPREGEKLFF
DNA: TGTGCCAGCATCCCTCGAGAGGGCGAAAAACTGTTTTTT

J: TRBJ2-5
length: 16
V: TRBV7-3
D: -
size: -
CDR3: CASSLRGTEGQETQYF
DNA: TGTGCCAGCAGCCTCCGGGGAACAGAGGGACAAGAGACCCAGTACTTC

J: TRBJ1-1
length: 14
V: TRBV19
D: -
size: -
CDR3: CASKEGPRNTEAFF
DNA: TGTGCCAGTAAGGAGGGGCCGCGGAACACTGAAGCTTTCTTT

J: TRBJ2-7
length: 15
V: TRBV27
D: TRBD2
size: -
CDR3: CASSSPGGRAYEQYF
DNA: TGTGCCAGCAGTTCCCCTGGCGGGAGGGCCTACGAGCAGTACTTC

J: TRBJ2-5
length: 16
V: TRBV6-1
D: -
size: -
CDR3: CASSEAGSGNRETQYF
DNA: TGTGCCAGCAGTGAAGCGGGTAGCGGTAATAGGGAGACCCAGTACTTC

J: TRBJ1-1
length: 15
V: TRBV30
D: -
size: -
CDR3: CAWSASGAARAEAFF
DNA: TGTGCCTGGAGTGCGTCCGGCGCAGCCCGGGCTGAAGCTTTCTTT

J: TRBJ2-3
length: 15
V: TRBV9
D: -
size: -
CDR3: CASSVGTSRTDTQYF
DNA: TGTGCCAGCAGCGTAGGCACTAGTCGCACAGATACGCAGTATTTT

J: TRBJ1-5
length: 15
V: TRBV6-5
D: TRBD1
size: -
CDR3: CASSYQTGGGQPQHF
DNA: TGTGCCAGCAGTTACCAGACAGGGGGTGGTCAGCCCCAGCATTTT

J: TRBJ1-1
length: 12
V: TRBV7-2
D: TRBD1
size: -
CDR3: CASSSTGVEAFF
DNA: TGTGCCAGCAGTAGCACAGGGGTGGAAGCTTTCTTT

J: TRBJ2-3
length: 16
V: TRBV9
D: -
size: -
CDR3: CASSVGVAEIPDTQYF
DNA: TGTGCCAGCAGCGTAGGGGTAGCGGAGATCCCAGATACGCAGTATTTT

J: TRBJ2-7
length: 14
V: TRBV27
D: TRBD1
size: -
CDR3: CASSFGTGDYEQYF
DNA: TGTGCCAGCAGTTTCGGGACAGGCGACTACGAGCAGTACTTC

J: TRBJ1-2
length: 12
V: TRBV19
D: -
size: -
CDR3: CASSSRVDGYTF
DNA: TGTGCCAGTAGTTCCAGGGTGGATGGCTACACCTTC

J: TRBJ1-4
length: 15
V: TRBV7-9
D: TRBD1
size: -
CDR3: CSSSFGQGAIKKLFF
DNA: TGTTCCAGCAGCTTTGGACAGGGGGCGATTAAAAAACTGTTTTTT